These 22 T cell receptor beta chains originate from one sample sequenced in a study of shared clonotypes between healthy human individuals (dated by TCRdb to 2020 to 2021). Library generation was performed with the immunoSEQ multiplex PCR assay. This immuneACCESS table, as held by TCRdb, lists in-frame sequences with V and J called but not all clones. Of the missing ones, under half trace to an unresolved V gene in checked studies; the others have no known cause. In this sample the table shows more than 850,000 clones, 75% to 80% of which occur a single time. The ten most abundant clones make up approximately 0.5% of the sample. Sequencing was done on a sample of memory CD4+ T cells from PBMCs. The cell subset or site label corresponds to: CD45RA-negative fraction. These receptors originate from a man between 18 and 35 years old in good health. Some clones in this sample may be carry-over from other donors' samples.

DNA for the CDR3: TGTGCCAGCAGTGCCCGCGGGGGCCGAGATACGCAGTATTTT. It translates to CASSARGGRDTQYF. The rearrangement uses TRBV28 and TRBJ2-3; TRBD2 is a possible D gene (7 bases). CDR1 is MDHEN, CDR2 SYDVKM, per germline. The CDR3 length is 14 residues. Deletions cut 5 bases from V and 5 bases from J, with 14 bases between.

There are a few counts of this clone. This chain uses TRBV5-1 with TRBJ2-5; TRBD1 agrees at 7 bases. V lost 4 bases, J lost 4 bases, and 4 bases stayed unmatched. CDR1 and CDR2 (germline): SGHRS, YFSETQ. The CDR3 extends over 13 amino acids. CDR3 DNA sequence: TGCGCCAGCAGCGCCCACAGGGGAGAGACCCAGTACTTC. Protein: CASSAHRGETQYF.

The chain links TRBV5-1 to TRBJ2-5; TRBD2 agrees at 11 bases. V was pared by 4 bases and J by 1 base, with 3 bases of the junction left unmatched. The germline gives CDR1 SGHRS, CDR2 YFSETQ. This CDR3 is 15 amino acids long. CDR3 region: CASSPLAGAQETQYF. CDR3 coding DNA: TGCGCCAGCAGCCCACTAGCGGGAGCCCAAGAGACCCAGTACTTC.

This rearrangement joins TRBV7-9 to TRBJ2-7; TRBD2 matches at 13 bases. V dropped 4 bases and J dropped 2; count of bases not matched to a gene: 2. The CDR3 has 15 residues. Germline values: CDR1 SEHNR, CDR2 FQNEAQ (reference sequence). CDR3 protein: CASSWGLAGPYEQYF. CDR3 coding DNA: TGTGCCAGCAGCTGGGGACTAGCGGGACCCTACGAGCAGTACTTC.

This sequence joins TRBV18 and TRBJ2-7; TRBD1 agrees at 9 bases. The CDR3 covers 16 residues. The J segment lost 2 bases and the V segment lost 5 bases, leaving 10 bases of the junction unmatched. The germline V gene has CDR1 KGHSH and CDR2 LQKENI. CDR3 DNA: TGTGCCAGCTCAAAATCGGCCGGGACAGGGCCCTACGAGCAGTACTTC. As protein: CASSKSAGTGPYEQYF.

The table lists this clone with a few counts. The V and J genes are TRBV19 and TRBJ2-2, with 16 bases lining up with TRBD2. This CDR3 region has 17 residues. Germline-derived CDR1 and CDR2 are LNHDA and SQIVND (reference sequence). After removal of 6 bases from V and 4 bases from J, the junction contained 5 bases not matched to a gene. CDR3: CASSGTSGRASTGELFF. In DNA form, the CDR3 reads TGTGCCAGTAGCGGGACTAGCGGGAGGGCCAGCACCGGGGAGCTGTTTTTT.

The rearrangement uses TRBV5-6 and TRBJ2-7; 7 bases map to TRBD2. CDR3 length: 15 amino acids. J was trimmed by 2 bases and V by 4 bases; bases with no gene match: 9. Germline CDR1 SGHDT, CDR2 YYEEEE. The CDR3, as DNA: TGTGCCAGCAGCCCGGCAGCGGGAAAAGCCTACGAGCAGTACTTC. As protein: CASSPAAGKAYEQYF.

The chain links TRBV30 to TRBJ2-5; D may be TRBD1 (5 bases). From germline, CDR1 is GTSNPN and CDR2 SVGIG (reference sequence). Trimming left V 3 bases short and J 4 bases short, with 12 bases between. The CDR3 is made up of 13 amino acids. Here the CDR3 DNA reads TGTGCCTGGAGGGTGTGGGGCCGAGAGACCCAGTACTTC. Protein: CAWRVWGRETQYF. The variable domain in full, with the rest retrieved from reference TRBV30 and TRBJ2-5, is SQTIHQWPATLVQPVGSPLSLECTVEGTSNPNLYWYRQAAGRGLQLLFYSVGIGQISSEVPQNLSASRPQDRQFILSSKKLLLSDSGFYLCAWRVWGRETQYFGPGTRLLVL.

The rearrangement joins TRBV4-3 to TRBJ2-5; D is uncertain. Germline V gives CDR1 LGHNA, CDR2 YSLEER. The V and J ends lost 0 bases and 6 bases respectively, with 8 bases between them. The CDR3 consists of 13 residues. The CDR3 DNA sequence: TGCGCCAGCAGCCAAGAATACAGAAAGACCCAGTACTTC. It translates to CASSQEYRKTQYF.

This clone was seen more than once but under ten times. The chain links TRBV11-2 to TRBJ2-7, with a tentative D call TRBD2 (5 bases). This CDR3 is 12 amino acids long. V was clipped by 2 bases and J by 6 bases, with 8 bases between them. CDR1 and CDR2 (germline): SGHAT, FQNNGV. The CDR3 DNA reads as TGTGCCAGCAGCTTATCAAGCGGCGAGCAGTACTTC. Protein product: CASSLSSGEQYF.

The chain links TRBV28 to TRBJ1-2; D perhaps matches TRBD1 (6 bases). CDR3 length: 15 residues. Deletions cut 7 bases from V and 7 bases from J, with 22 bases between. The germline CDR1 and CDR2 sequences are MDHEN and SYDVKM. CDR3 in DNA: TGTGCCAGCACGGAATCCGGGCGCGGGGGGCTTGGCTACACCTTC. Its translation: CASTESGRGGLGYTF.

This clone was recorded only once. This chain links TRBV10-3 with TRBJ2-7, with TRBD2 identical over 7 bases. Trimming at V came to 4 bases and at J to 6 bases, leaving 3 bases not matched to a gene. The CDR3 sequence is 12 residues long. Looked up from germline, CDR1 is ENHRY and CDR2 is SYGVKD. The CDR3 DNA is TGTGCCATCAGTGGCGGGGGAGGCGAGCAGTACTTC. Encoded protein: CAISGGGGEQYF.

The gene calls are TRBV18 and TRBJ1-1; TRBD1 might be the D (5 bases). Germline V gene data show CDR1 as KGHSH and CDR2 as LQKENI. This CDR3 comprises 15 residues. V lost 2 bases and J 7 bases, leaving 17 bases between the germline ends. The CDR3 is CASSPGLAGHSEAFF. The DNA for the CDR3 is TGTGCCAGCTCACCAGGTTTGGCAGGGCATAGTGAAGCTTTCTTT.

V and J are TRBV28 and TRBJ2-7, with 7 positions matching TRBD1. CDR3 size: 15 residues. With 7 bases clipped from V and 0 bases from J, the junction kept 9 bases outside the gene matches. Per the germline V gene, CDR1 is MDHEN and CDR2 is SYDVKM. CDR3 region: CASTVRTGDSYEQYF. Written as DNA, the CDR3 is TGTGCCAGCACCGTTCGGACAGGTGACTCCTACGAGCAGTACTTC.

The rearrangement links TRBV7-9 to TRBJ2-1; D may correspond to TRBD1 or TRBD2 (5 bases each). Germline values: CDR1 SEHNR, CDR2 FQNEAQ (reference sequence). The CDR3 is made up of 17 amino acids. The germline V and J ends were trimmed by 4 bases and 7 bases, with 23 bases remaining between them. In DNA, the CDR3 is TGTGCCAGCAGCTCCTTGGGGCGGGCCTTTTACGGTAATGAGCAGTTCTTC. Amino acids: CASSSLGRAFYGNEQFF.

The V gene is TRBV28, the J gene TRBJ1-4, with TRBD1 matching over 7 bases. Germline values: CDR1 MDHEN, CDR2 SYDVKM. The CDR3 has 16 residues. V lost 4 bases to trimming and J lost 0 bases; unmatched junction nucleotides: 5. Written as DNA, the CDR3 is TGTGCCAGCAGTTCCCGACAGGGTTCAACTAATGAAAAACTGTTTTTT. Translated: CASSSRQGSTNEKLFF.

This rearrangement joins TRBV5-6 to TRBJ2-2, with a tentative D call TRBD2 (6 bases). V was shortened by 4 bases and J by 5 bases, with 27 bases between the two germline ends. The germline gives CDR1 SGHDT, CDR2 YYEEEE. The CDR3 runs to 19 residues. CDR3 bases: TGTGCCAGCAGCCAGCCGTTGGGTGGCGGGGCCCGAAAGACCGGGGAGCTGTTTTTT. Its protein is CASSQPLGGGARKTGELFF.

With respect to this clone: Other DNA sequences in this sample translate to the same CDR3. The CDR3 DNA follows: TGTGCCAGCAGCGTAGAACAGGGGCGCACAGATACGCAGTATTTT. It specifies CASSVEQGRTDTQYF. This chain connects TRBV9 to TRBJ2-3, with 7 nucleotides matching TRBD1. The V gene end was trimmed by 0 bases and the J gene end by 1 base; junction bases not matched to a gene: 2. This CDR3 is built from 15 residues. Per the germline V gene, CDR1 is SGDLS and CDR2 is YYNGEE.

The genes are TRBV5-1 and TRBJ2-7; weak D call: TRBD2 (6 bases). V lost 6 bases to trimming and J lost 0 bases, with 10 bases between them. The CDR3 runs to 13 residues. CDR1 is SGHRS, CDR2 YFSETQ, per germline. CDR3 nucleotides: TGCGCCAGCACCGACGGGAGCTCCTACGAGCAGTACTTC. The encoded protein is CASTDGSSYEQYF.

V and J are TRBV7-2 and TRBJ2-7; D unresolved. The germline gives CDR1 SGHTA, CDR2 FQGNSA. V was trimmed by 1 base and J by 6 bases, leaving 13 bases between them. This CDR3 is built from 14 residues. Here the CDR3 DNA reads TGTGCCAGCAGCTTAGTCGGGCCCGTGAGCGAGCAGTACTTC. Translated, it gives CASSLVGPVSEQYF. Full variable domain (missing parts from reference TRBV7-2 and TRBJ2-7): GAGVSQSPSNKVTEKGKDVELRCDPISGHTALYWYRQSLGQGLEFLIYFQGNSAPDKSGLPSDRFSAERTGGSVSTLTIQRTQQEDSAVYLCASSLVGPVSEQYFGPGTRLTVT.

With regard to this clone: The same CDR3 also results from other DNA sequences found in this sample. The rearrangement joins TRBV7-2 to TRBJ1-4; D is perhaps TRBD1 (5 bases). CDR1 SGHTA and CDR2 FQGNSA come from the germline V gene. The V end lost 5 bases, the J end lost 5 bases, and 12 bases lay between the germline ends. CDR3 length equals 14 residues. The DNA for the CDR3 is TGTGCCAGCAGCCCGGGGACGGGCAATGAAAAACTGTTTTTT. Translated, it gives CASSPGTGNEKLFF.

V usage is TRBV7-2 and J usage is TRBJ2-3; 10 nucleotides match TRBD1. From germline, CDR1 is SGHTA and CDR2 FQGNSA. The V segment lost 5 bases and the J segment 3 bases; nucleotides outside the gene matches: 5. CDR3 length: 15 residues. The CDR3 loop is CASSPSGQGTDTQYF. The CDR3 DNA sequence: TGTGCCAGCAGCCCATCGGGACAGGGGACAGATACGCAGTATTTT.